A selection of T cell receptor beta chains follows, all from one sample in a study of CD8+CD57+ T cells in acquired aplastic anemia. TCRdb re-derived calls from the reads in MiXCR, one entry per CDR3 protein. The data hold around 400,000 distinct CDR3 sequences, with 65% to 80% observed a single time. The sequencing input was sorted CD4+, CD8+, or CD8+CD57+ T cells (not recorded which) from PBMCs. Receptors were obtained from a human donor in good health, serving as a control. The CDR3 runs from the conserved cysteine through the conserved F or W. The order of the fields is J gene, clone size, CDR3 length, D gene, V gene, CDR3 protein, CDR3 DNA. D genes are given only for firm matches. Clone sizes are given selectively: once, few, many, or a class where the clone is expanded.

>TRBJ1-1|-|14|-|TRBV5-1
CASCLVQGNTEAFF
TGCGCCAGCTGCTTGGTGCAGGGCAACACTGAAGCTTTCTTT
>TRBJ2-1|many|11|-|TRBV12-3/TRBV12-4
CASSRIPEQFF
TGTGCCAGCAGTAGAATTCCTGAGCAGTTCTTC
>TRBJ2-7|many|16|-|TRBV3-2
CASSQESGDKPYEQYF
TGTGCCAGCAGCCAAGAATCCGGTGACAAGCCCTACGAGCAGTACTTC
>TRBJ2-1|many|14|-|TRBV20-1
CSAEYRSSYNEQFF
TGCAGTGCCGAGTACAGGAGCTCCTACAATGAGCAGTTCTTC
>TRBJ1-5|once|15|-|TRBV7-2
CASSARGEDQPQHHF
TGTGCCAGCAGCGCTCGGGGGGAGGATCAGCCCCAGCATCATTTT
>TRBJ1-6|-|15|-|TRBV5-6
CASSLAGGGRSPLHF
TGTGCCAGCAGCTTGGCCGGGGGAGGGCGTTCACCCCTCCACTTT
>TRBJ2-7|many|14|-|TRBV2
CASSSGSFGYEQYF
TGTGCCAGCAGCTCCGGGTCTTTCGGCTACGAGCAGTACTTC
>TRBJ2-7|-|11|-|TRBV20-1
CSARARGGEYF
TGCAGTGCCAGGGCGCGTGGGGGCGAGTACTTC
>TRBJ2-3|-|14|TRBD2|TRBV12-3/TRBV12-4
CASASGGRTDTQYF
TGTGCCAGCGCTAGCGGGGGGCGCACAGATACGCAGTATTTT
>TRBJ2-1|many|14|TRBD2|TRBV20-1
CSATGPGGLNEQFF
TGCAGTGCTACAGGCCCGGGGGGTCTCAATGAGCAGTTCTTC
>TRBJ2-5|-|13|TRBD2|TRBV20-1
CSSSPSGGETQYF
TGCAGTTCTAGCCCCAGCGGGGGAGAGACCCAATACTTC
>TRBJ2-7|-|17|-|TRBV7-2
CASSLAGPGTDTQEQYF
TGTGCCAGCAGCTTAGCCGGGCCAGGCACAGATACGCAGGAGCAGTACTTC
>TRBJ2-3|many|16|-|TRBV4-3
CASSQDRIAIADTQYF
TGCGCCAGCAGCCAAGATCGGATAGCCATCGCAGATACGCAGTATTTT
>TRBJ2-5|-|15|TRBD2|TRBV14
CASSPGLAEQKEQYF
TGTGCCAGCAGCCCGGGACTAGCGGAACAAAAGGAGCAGTACTTC
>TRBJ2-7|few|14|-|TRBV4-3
CASNGPEFSYEQYF
TGCGCGAGCAACGGGCCCGAATTTTCCTACGAGCAGTACTTC
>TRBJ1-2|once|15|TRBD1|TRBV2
CASSATGGDADTQTF
TGTGCCAGCAGTGCAACAGGGGGCGACGCAGATACGCAGACTTTT
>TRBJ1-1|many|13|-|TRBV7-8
CASSLGFGPEAFF
TGTGCCAGCAGCCTCGGGTTCGGACCTGAAGCTTTCTTT
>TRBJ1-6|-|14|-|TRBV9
CASSAGAVVLPPDF
TGTGCCAGCAGCGCAGGGGCAGTAGTCCTACCCCCAGACTTT
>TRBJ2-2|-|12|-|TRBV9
CASSGGSLELFF
TGTGCCAGCAGCGGAGGTAGTCTGGAGCTGTTTTTT
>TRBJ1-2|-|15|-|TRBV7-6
CASSLAEGLFYGYTF
TGTGCCAGCAGCTTAGCTGAGGGGCTATTCTATGGCTACACCTTC
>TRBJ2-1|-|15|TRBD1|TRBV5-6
CASSGRQGPYNEQFF
TGTGCCAGCAGCGGACGACAGGGCCCCTACAATGAGCAGTTCTTC
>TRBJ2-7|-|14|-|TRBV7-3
CATSRLSGSYEQYF
TGTGCCACCAGCCGACTCTCGGGATCCTACGAGCAGTACTTC
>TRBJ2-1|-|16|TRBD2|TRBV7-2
CASSQASGGWYNEQFF
TGTGCCAGCAGCCAGGCTAGCGGGGGGTGGTACAATGAGCAGTTCTTC
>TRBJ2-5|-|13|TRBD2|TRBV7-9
CASSQRGRATQLF
TGTGCCAGCAGCCAACGGGGGAGGGCGACCCAGCTGTTT
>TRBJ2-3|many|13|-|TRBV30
CAWSGNQADTQYF
TGTGCCTGGAGTGGGAATCAGGCGGATACGCAGTATTTT
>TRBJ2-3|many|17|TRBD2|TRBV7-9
CASSLALSSGNTDTQYF
TGTGCCAGCAGCTTAGCTTTGTCTAGCGGGAACACAGATACGCAGTATTTT
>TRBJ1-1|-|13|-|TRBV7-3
CASSTDGNAEAFF
TGTGCCAGCAGCACTGACGGAAACGCTGAAGCTTTCTTT
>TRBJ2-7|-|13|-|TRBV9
CASSVDREREPYF
TGTGCCAGCAGCGTCGACAGGGAGCGGGAGCCGTACTTC